Listed below are T cell receptor beta chains from one sample, sequenced in a study of CD8 T cells in ankylosing spondylitis. TCRdb called the 5' RACE reads again in MiXCR, with one record for every CDR3 protein. Of about 700,000 distinct CDR3 sequences in the sample, around 20% are singletons; the top ten hold 19%. The sample was blood, either unsorted or a sorted T cell fraction (not recorded which). All receptors come from a male donor with ankylosing spondylitis. CDR3s include the opening cysteine and the closing phenylalanine or tryptophan. D genes are given only for firm matches. Where a row states a size, it is once, few, many or the class of an expanded clone; other rows omit it.

V gene	J gene	clone size	D gene	CDR3 protein	CDR3 DNA
TRBV7-8	TRBJ2-1	NA	NA	CASSYTSYNEQFF	TGTGCCAGCAGTTACACCTCCTACAATGAGCAGTTCTTC
TRBV28	TRBJ1-1	NA	NA	CASSLGPMGNTEAFF	TGTGCCAGCAGCCTAGGACCGATGGGGAACACTGAAGCTTTCTTT
TRBV10-3	TRBJ2-7	once	NA	CAISEGLPSYEQYF	TGTGCCATCAGTGAGGGACTACCTTCCTACGAGCAGTACTTC
TRBV10-3	TRBJ1-5	few	TRBD1	CAISEMTGATQPQHF	TGTGCCATCAGTGAAATGACAGGGGCTACTCAGCCCCAGCATTTT
TRBV27	TRBJ2-6	few	NA	CASSLRVGVSGANVLTF	TGTGCCAGCAGTTTAAGGGTCGGCGTCTCTGGGGCCAACGTCCTGACTTTC
TRBV29-1	TRBJ2-1	NA	NA	CSVEEEAGTTNEQFF	TGCAGCGTTGAAGAAGAGGCTGGAACCACGAATGAGCAGTTCTTC
TRBV4-1	TRBJ2-5	NA	NA	CASSQISGSTETQYF	TGCGCCAGCAGCCAAATCTCAGGGTCGACTGAGACCCAGTACTTC
TRBV6-1	TRBJ2-5	NA	TRBD2	CASIAGGPQETQYF	TGTGCCAGCATCGCGGGAGGCCCCCAAGAGACCCAGTACTTC
TRBV7-9	TRBJ2-1	NA	NA	CASSLGGLGAYEQFF	TGTGCCAGCAGCTTAGGAGGGCTGGGGGCTTATGAGCAGTTCTTC
TRBV5-4	TRBJ2-1	NA	NA	CASSPDLLSYNEQFF	TGTGCCAGCAGCCCTGACTTATTATCCTACAATGAGCAGTTCTTC
TRBV28	TRBJ2-7	once	NA	CASRNRGDGEQYF	TGTGCCAGCAGGAATAGAGGGGACGGAGAGCAGTACTTC
TRBV29-1	TRBJ2-3	few	TRBD1	CSVEGDRARPDTQYF	TGCAGCGTTGAAGGGGACAGGGCAAGACCAGATACGCAGTATTTT
TRBV2	TRBJ1-4	few	NA	CASRHRAYNGKLFF	TGTGCCAGCAGGCACAGGGCGTATAATGGAAAACTGTTTTTT
TRBV5-1	TRBJ2-7	many	NA	CASSYHSGREDPREQYF	TGCGCCAGCAGCTATCACTCGGGCAGGGAGGACCCTAGGGAGCAGTACTTC
TRBV7-2	TRBJ2-2	few	TRBD2	CASSLGGSLAGELFF	TGTGCCAGCAGCTTAGGCGGGAGCCTCGCCGGGGAGCTGTTTTTT
TRBV28	TRBJ2-7	few	TRBD2	CASSSVLLSGRPYEQYF	TGTGCCAGCAGTTCGGTGCTGCTTAGCGGGAGGCCGTACGAGCAGTACTTC
TRBV20-1	TRBJ1-2	NA	NA	CSARDVRAGGLFDGYTF	TGCAGTGCTAGAGATGTCAGGGCGGGTGGCCTATTCGATGGCTACACCTTC
TRBV9	TRBJ2-7	few	NA	CASSVAPGLGEQYF	TGTGCCAGCAGCGTAGCTCCAGGGCTAGGCGAGCAGTACTTC
TRBV7-3	TRBJ2-2	few	NA	CASSFAGTPNTGELFF	TGTGCCAGCAGCTTTGCCGGGACCCCGAACACCGGGGAGCTGTTTTTT
TRBV20-1	TRBJ2-7	few	NA	CSASRWRGEREEQYF	TGCAGTGCTAGCCGCTGGCGCGGAGAGAGGGAAGAGCAGTACTTC
TRBV20-1	TRBJ2-3	few	TRBD2	CSASRPLAGGDTQYF	TGCAGTGCTAGTAGGCCACTAGCGGGAGGAGATACGCAGTATTTT
TRBV2	TRBJ2-5	NA	TRBD2	CASSRTSGVGETQYF	TGTGCCAGCAGTCGGACTAGCGGGGTGGGAGAGACCCAGTACTTC
TRBV20-1	TRBJ1-5	few	NA	CSARPGGYSNQPQHF	TGCAGTGCTAGACCAGGAGGCTATAGCAATCAGCCCCAGCATTTT
TRBV29-1	TRBJ2-3	NA	TRBD2	CSVVGLAETGVLYF	TGCAGCGTTGTGGGACTAGCGGAGACCGGGGTTTTGTATTTT
TRBV14	TRBJ1-6	NA	NA	CASSHRDFDNSPLHF	TGTGCCAGCAGCCACCGGGACTTCGACAATTCACCCCTCCACTTT
TRBV7-8	TRBJ2-7	few	TRBD1	CASSLANRDRAYEQYF	TGTGCCAGCAGCTTAGCTAACCGGGACAGGGCGTACGAGCAGTACTTC
TRBV9	TRBJ2-3	few	NA	CASSVLGGTDTQYF	TGTGCCAGCAGCGTACTCGGGGGCACAGATACGCAGTATTTT
TRBV10-3	TRBJ2-7	few	NA	CAISTGSDYEQYF	TGTGCCATCAGCACAGGGTCGGACTACGAGCAGTACTTC
TRBV12-3/TRBV12-4	TRBJ1-6	NA	TRBD1	CASSKQGESSPLHF	TGTGCCAGCAGCAAACAGGGGGAGAGTTCACCCCTCCACTTT
TRBV20-1	TRBJ2-7	many	NA	CSARDRGLTYEQYF	TGCAGTGCTAGAGATCGGGGGCTAACCTACGAGCAGTACTTC
TRBV28	TRBJ1-1	few	NA	CASREEGNTEAFF	TGTGCCAGCAGAGAGGAGGGAAACACTGAAGCTTTCTTT
TRBV12-3/TRBV12-4	TRBJ2-1	NA	TRBD2	CASSLSASGGSFYNEQFF	TGTGCCAGCAGTTTAAGTGCTAGCGGGGGTTCGTTCTACAATGAGCAGTTCTTC
TRBV6-1	TRBJ2-7	few	NA	CASKSLWQGQPISYEQYF	TGTGCCAGCAAATCCCTCTGGCAGGGACAACCGATCTCCTACGAGCAGTACTTC
TRBV10-3	TRBJ1-5	many	NA	CAIRGQNEGQPQHF	TGTGCCATCAGGGGACAAAATGAGGGTCAGCCCCAGCATTTT
TRBV12-3/TRBV12-4	TRBJ1-1	few	TRBD1	CASSLRGPTEAFF	TGTGCCAGCAGTTTGAGGGGGCCCACTGAAGCTTTCTTT
TRBV3-1	TRBJ2-3	NA	TRBD2	CASSQEAGGGTDTQYF	TGTGCCAGCAGCCAAGAAGCGGGAGGTGGCACAGATACGCAGTATTTT
TRBV28	TRBJ2-7	many	NA	CASSLKGPYEQYF	TGTGCCAGCAGTTTAAAGGGCCCTTACGAGCAGTACTTC
TRBV15	TRBJ1-1	NA	NA	CATSRDLGGAGAFF	TGTGCCACCAGCAGAGATCTAGGGGGGGCTGGAGCTTTCTTT
TRBV3-1	TRBJ2-5	few	NA	CASSPDHSETQYF	TGTGCCAGCAGCCCAGACCACTCAGAGACCCAGTACTTC
TRBV7-2	TRBJ1-5	NA	TRBD1	CASSLVAGGYNQPQHF	TGTGCCAGCAGCTTAGTGGCAGGGGGTTACAATCAGCCCCAGCATTTT
TRBV20-1	TRBJ1-1	NA	TRBD1	CSARKGGRNTEAFF	TGCAGTGCCCGGAAAGGGGGCCGGAACACTGAAGCTTTCTTT
TRBV5-5	TRBJ1-4	NA	NA	CASSPTGIGGEKLFF	TGTGCCAGCAGCCCCACCGGGATCGGGGGTGAAAAACTGTTTTTT
TRBV7-8	TRBJ1-2	once	TRBD1	CASSPKKGAGYGYTF	TGTGCCAGCAGCCCGAAAAAGGGGGCAGGCTATGGCTACACCTTC
TRBV5-1	TRBJ2-7	many	NA	CASSLQGNPYEQYF	TGCGCCAGCAGTTTGCAGGGGAACCCCTACGAGCAGTACTTC
TRBV11-2	TRBJ2-2	NA	NA	CASSLPGAMGLFF	TGTGCCAGCAGCTTACCTGGCGCAATGGGCCTGTTTTTT
TRBV3-1	TRBJ1-1	NA	NA	CASSQAPGGRGEAFF	TGTGCCAGCAGCCAAGCCCCGGGGGGACGGGGTGAAGCTTTCTTT
TRBV12-3/TRBV12-4	TRBJ1-4	NA	NA	CASSFGQPTNEKLFF	TGTGCCAGCAGTTTTGGGCAGCCAACTAATGAAAAACTGTTTTTT
TRBV4-1	TRBJ1-1	many	NA	CASSQAGTINTEAFF	TGCGCCAGCAGCCAAGCAGGGACAATCAACACTGAAGCTTTCTTT
TRBV29-1	TRBJ2-1	NA	NA	CSADGGTELYNEQFF	TGCAGCGCCGATGGCGGGACAGAACTATACAATGAGCAGTTCTTC
TRBV12-3/TRBV12-4	TRBJ2-1	few	NA	CASSLWRTRLSSYNEQFF	TGTGCCAGCAGTTTGTGGCGTACGCGGTTGAGCTCCTACAATGAGCAGTTCTTC
TRBV11-3	TRBJ2-4	once	NA	CASTGGSKNIQYF	TGTGCCAGCACGGGCGGAAGCAAAAACATTCAGTACTTC
TRBV19	TRBJ2-7	NA	TRBD1	CASPGTGKLSYEQYF	TGTGCCAGTCCCGGGACAGGGAAGCTCTCCTACGAGCAGTACTTC
TRBV3-1	TRBJ2-1	NA	TRBD2	CASSRLGGRSNEQFF	TGTGCCAGCAGCCGGCTCGGGGGGAGGTCCAATGAGCAGTTCTTC